A single sample is the source of the 25 T cell receptor beta chains below, sequenced in a study of CD8 T cells in Susac syndrome. Roughly 0.5 to 1 ug RNA was reverse transcribed with random hexamers. TCRdb independently ran MiXCR on the immunoSEQ multiplex PCR reads; one entry per CDR3 protein. Of fewer than 350,000 distinct CDR3 sequences in the sample, approximately 90% were seen once. The specimen sequenced was CD4+ T cells from PBMCs. These receptors were obtained from a human donor with multiple sclerosis.

The chain employs TRBV3-1 and TRBJ1-1; maybe TRBD1 (6 bases). This CDR3 is built from 17 residues. Germline CDR1 and CDR2: LGHDT and YNNKEL (reference sequence). Trimming left V 4 bases short and J 0 bases short, with 18 bases between. DNA for the CDR3: TGTGCCAGCAGCCGGGCAGGGGTGCTCGCGTTGAACACTGAAGCTTTCTTT. This sequence encodes CASSRAGVLALNTEAFF.

This clonotype was counted once. The V call is TRBV18, the J call TRBJ1-3; D remains unclear. V was pared by 0 bases and J by 3 bases, with 9 bases between. The CDR3 is 15 amino acids. The germline gives CDR1 KGHSH, CDR2 LQKENI. This CDR3 reads CASSPPAGYGNTIYF. CDR3 coding DNA: TGTGCCAGCTCACCACCGGCCGGGTATGGAAACACCATATATTTT. Variable domain in full (rest from reference TRBV18 and TRBJ1-3): NAGVMQNPRHLVRRRGQEARLRCSPMKGHSHVYWYRQLPEEGLKFMVYLQKENIIDESGMPKERFSAEFPKEGPSILRIQQVVRGDSAAYFCASSPPAGYGNTIYFGEGSWLTVV.

The V and J genes are TRBV13 and TRBJ2-7, with a possible D match to TRBD1 (6 bases). V was shortened by 3 bases and J by 2 bases, with 26 bases between the two germline ends. Germline CDR1 reads PRHDT; CDR2 reads FYEKMQ (reference sequence). The CDR3 totals 19 residues. The CDR3: CASSFGFGARGSEPYEQYF. The CDR3 DNA reads as TGTGCCAGCAGCTTCGGTTTCGGTGCTAGGGGGTCGGAACCCTACGAGCAGTACTTC.

CDR3 nucleotides: TGTGCCAGCAGGGCCCCAGGGAACTCACCCCTCCACTTT. It encodes CASRAPGNSPLHF. The chain uses TRBV6-1 and TRBJ1-6, with D tentatively TRBD1 (5 bases). The CDR3 runs to 13 residues. Germline V lookup: CDR1 MNHNS, CDR2 SASEGT. Trimming took 6 bases from V and 10 from J, leaving 13 bases between them.

The CDR3 reads CASRPGPREAQYF. DNA of the CDR3: TGCGCCAGCAGACCGGGTCCCCGGGAGGCCCAGTACTTC. The chain carries TRBV5-1 and TRBJ2-5; 7 bases match TRBD2. The CDR3 is made up of 13 amino acids. V was pared by 5 bases and J by 9 bases, with 10 bases of the junction left unmatched. The germline V gene has CDR1 SGHRS and CDR2 YFSETQ.

This chain connects TRBV6-5 to TRBJ2-1; D gene ambiguous. The length of the CDR3 is 13 residues. The ends were cut back, 4 bases at V and 0 bases at J, with 4 bases in the middle. Germline CDR1 is MNHEY and CDR2 is SVGAGI. The CDR3 region has the DNA TGTGCCAGCAGTTGGAGCTCCTACAATGAGCAGTTCTTC. Amino acids: CASSWSSYNEQFF.

The chain carries TRBV6-5 and TRBJ2-3, with D unresolved. This CDR3 comprises 19 residues. CDR1 and CDR2 from the germline V gene are MNHEY and SVGAGI. V dropped 0 bases and J dropped 2 bases, with 21 bases sitting between them. The CDR3 spells CASSYSNSRSQYLTDTQYF. The CDR3 DNA is TGTGCCAGCAGTTACTCGAACTCCCGAAGCCAGTACCTCACAGATACGCAGTATTTT.

The chain is built from TRBV7-8 and TRBJ1-3, with D unclear. CDR3 length: 14 amino acids. V was cut by 4 bases and J by 1 base, with 8 bases left in between. Germline loops: CDR1 SGHVS, CDR2 FQNEAQ. This chain's CDR3 is CASSSEVSGNTIYF. CDR3 nucleotides: TGTGCCAGCAGCTCAGAGGTGTCTGGAAACACCATATATTTT.

This rearrangement joins TRBV18 to TRBJ2-1; D possibly corresponds to TRBD1 (5 bases). This CDR3 contains 14 residues. CDR1 is KGHSH and CDR2 is LQKENI in the germline V gene. V lost 3 bases and J 1 base, leaving 7 bases between the germline ends. CDR3 in DNA: TGTGCCAGCTCACCGGACATGTCCTACAATGAGCAGTTCTTC. This translates into CASSPDMSYNEQFF.

V is TRBV5-4 and J is TRBJ2-1; no clear D gene. Germline-derived CDR1 and CDR2 are SGHNT and YYREEE (reference sequence). Trimming shortened V by 1 base and J by 0 bases, and 5 bases separated the two germline ends. This CDR3 comprises 14 residues. Here the CDR3 DNA reads TGTGCCAGCAGCTTGATCGGCTCCTACAATGAGCAGTTCTTC. Protein product: CASSLIGSYNEQFF.

This sequence joins TRBV6-6 and TRBJ2-7, with 7 positions matching TRBD2. Per germline, CDR1 MNHNY and CDR2 SVGAGI (reference sequence). After removal of 8 bases from V and 3 bases from J, the junction contained 7 bases not matched to a gene. The CDR3 covers 13 residues. CDR3 DNA: TGTGCCAGCGGAAGACAGCGGGACTACGAGCAGTACTTC. Its translation is CASGRQRDYEQYF.

J is TRBJ1-1 and V is TRBV7-9; D might be TRBD1 (6 bases). CDR1 is SEHNR and CDR2 is FQNEAQ in the germline V gene (reference sequence). Deletions cut 2 bases from V and 4 bases from J, with 14 bases between. The length of the CDR3 is 15 residues. CDR3 nucleotides: TGTGCCAGCAGCTTAACGACAGGCCGGGCCACTGAAGCTTTCTTT. Translated, it gives CASSLTTGRATEAFF.

This clonotype has a handful of counts. V and J are TRBV30 and TRBJ2-2; D remains unclear. CDR3 length: 11 amino acids. Germline loops: CDR1 GTSNPN, CDR2 SVGIG (reference sequence). Trimming removed 3 bases at V and 5 bases at J, with 4 bases between. CDR3 in amino acids: CAWRNTGELFF. Here the CDR3 DNA reads TGTGCCTGGAGGAATACCGGGGAGCTGTTTTTT.

This clonotype was counted between two and nine times. The chain combines TRBV5-1 with TRBJ2-5; the D gene is possibly TRBD2 (6 bases). CDR3 length equals 15 residues. Germline assignment: CDR1 SGHRS and CDR2 YFSETQ. Between the trimmed V and J ends, which lost 1 base and 5 bases, there was a span of 15 bases. The DNA for the CDR3 is TGCGCCAGCAGCTTGAACACTAGCCCAAGGGAGACCCAGTACTTC. Protein sequence: CASSLNTSPRETQYF. Filled out from reference TRBV5-1 and TRBJ2-5, the complete variable domain reads KAGVTQTPRYLIKTRGQQVTLSCSPISGHRSVSWYQQTPGQGLQFLFEYFSETQRNKGNFPGRFSGRQFSNSRSEMNVSTLELGDSALYLCASSLNTSPRETQYFGPGTRLLVL.

CDR3: CASSIYAAGGPGEQFF. The DNA of the CDR3 is TGTGCCAGTAGTATCTACGCGGCGGGGGGGCCAGGTGAGCAGTTCTTC. V is TRBV19 and J is TRBJ2-1; 9 bases line up with TRBD2. CDR1 is LNHDA and CDR2 is SQIVND in the germline V gene (reference sequence). With 3 bases clipped from V and 9 bases from J, the junction kept 12 bases outside the gene matches. This CDR3 comprises 16 residues. Looking up the rest from reference TRBV19 and TRBJ2-1 gives the full variable domain: DGGITQSPKYLFRKEGQNVTLSCEQNLNHDAMYWYRQDPGQGLRLIYYSQIVNDFQKGDIAEGYSVSREKKESFPLTVTSAQKNPTAFYLCASSIYAAGGPGEQFFGPGTRLTVL.

The chain has TRBV12-3 or TRBV12-4 and TRBJ2-3, with no clear D. The CDR3 totals 14 residues. The V gene lost 5 bases and the J gene lost 5 bases, with 14 bases spanning the gap. The CDR3 spells CASSPSWGIDTQYF. The CDR3 region has the DNA TGTGCCAGCAGTCCGTCCTGGGGTATAGATACGCAGTATTTT.

The genes are TRBV2 and TRBJ1-5; D is ambiguous. Germline lookup yields CDR1 SNHLY and CDR2 FYNNEI. CDR3 length: 12 residues. V gave up 1 base and J gave up 4 bases, with 2 bases separating them. The CDR3 sequence: CASSEENQPQHF. CDR3 DNA sequence: TGTGCCAGCAGTGAAGAGAATCAGCCCCAGCATTTT.

The V and J genes are TRBV6-6 and TRBJ1-1, with a possible D match to TRBD1 (6 bases). The V end was cut by 6 bases, the J end by 3 bases, with 17 bases between. This CDR3 has 15 amino acids. CDR1 is MNHNY, CDR2 SVGAGI, per germline (reference sequence). The CDR3 DNA is TGTGCCAGCAGCCACGACTTTGACAGGTACACTGAAGCTTTCTTT. It translates to CASSHDFDRYTEAFF.

The V call is TRBV15, the J call TRBJ2-5; 7 nucleotides match TRBD2. Germline V lookup: CDR1 LNHNV, CDR2 YYDKDF (reference sequence). The CDR3 is 15 residues long. Trimming removed 4 bases from V and 5 bases from J; junction bases left unmatched: 10. The CDR3 region is CATSTLAAGLETQYF. The CDR3 DNA is TGTGCCACCAGCACCCTAGCGGCCGGGTTGGAGACCCAGTACTTC.

The genes are TRBV6-6 and TRBJ2-5; 9 bases align to TRBD1. This CDR3 is built from 15 residues. Germline V lookup: CDR1 MNHNY, CDR2 SVGAGI (reference sequence). Trimming cost V 6 bases and J 4 bases; bases outside gene matches: 9. The chain's CDR3 is CASSQGQGPGETQYF. CDR3 DNA: TGTGCCAGCAGCCAGGGACAGGGCCCTGGAGAGACCCAGTACTTC.

This clonotype was observed once. The chain employs TRBV6-1 and TRBJ1-5; D not resolved. The CDR3 is 15 amino acids. Trimming removed 7 bases at V and 5 bases at J, with 18 bases between. The germline V gene has CDR1 MNHNS and CDR2 SASEGT. In DNA, the CDR3 is TGTGCCAGCATTTCCCTTACCCGGGGAGATCAGCCCCAGCATTTT. It translates to CASISLTRGDQPQHF.

V is TRBV5-6 and J is TRBJ2-7, with D unresolved. The CDR3 extends over 12 amino acids. Germline CDR1 is SGHDT and CDR2 is YYEEEE. V was pared by 1 base and J by 4 bases, with 6 bases between. CDR3 bases: TGTGCCAGCAGCTTGAGCAGGTACGAGCAGTACTTC. Protein: CASSLSRYEQYF.

This chain uses TRBV20-1 with TRBJ2-5; 9 nucleotides align to TRBD1. Losses at the gene ends were 6 bases for V and 1 base for J; bases not matched to a gene: 18. Germline CDR1 DFQATT, CDR2 SNEGSKA (reference sequence). CDR3 length equals 18 residues. As DNA, the CDR3 is TGCAGTGCCGTGGGGGGACAGGGACGCTCAAATTTCCAAGAGACCCAGTACTTC. As protein: CSAVGGQGRSNFQETQYF.

The chain employs TRBV11-2 and TRBJ1-2; TRBD1 might be the D (6 bases). Germline V CDR1 and CDR2: SGHAT, FQNNGV. The ends were cut back, 5 bases at V and 7 bases at J, with 23 bases in the middle. The CDR3 extends over 16 amino acids. For the CDR3, the DNA is TGTGCCAGCAGCCCCCTCAGGGGCCCTGCCCTTGGTGGCTACACCTTC. Protein product: CASSPLRGPALGGYTF.

The chain recombines TRBV5-1 with TRBJ2-7, with TRBD1 matching 8 bases. In germline, CDR1 is SGHRS, CDR2 YFSETQ. V lost 4 bases, J lost 0 bases, and 18 bases stayed unmatched. The CDR3 runs to 19 residues. The chain's CDR3 is CASSPGGPLGQGHSYEQYF. The CDR3 DNA reads TGCGCCAGCAGCCCCGGAGGGCCTCTTGGACAGGGACACTCCTACGAGCAGTACTTC.